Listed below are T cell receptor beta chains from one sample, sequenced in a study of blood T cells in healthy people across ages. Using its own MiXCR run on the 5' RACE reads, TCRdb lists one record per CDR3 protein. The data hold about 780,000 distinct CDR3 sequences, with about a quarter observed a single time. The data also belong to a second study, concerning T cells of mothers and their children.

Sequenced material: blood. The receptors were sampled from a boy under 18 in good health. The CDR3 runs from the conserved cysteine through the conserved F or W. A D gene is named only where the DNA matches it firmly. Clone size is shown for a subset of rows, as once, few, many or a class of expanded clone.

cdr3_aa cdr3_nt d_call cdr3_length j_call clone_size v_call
CSAPGQQETQYF TGCAGTGCTCCGGGACAACAAGAGACCCAGTACTTC . 12 TRBJ2-5 few TRBV20-1
CASSLDRDSYEQYF TGTGCCAGCAGCTTAGACCGCGACTCTTACGAGCAGTACTTC . 14 TRBJ2-7 few TRBV7-2
CSATAGGRGRTEQFF TGCAGTGCTACGGCGGGGGGGCGAGGTAGGACTGAGCAGTTCTTC TRBD2 15 TRBJ2-1 . TRBV20-1
CASSAESTDTQYF TGTGCCAGCAGCGCGGAGAGCACAGATACGCAGTATTTT . 13 TRBJ2-3 . TRBV9
CASSVGGGPGNTIYF TGTGCCAGCAGCGTAGGGGGGGGACCTGGAAACACCATATATTTT . 15 TRBJ1-3 . TRBV9
CSASTGFSGNTIYF TGCAGTGCTAGTACAGGGTTCTCTGGAAACACCATATATTTT . 14 TRBJ1-3 few TRBV20-1
CAISGAVGVGEKLFF TGTGCCATCAGTGGAGCGGTAGGGGTAGGCGAAAAACTGTTTTTT . 15 TRBJ1-4 few TRBV10-3
CASSQDLEYEQYF TGTGCCAGCAGCCAAGATCTGGAGTACGAGCAGTACTTC . 13 TRBJ2-7 . TRBV4-2
CASSSRTGGNYGYTF TGTGCCAGCAGTTCCCGGACAGGCGGAAACTATGGCTACACCTTC TRBD1 15 TRBJ1-2 few TRBV12-3/TRBV12-4
CASSGRPANYGYTF TGTGCCAGCAGCGGCAGGCCGGCTAACTATGGCTACACCTTC . 14 TRBJ1-2 . TRBV7-2
CASSPGHAGNTEAFF TGTGCCAGCAGCCCGGGACACGCGGGGAACACTGAAGCTTTCTTT . 15 TRBJ1-1 . TRBV6-5
CASSEPLETQYF TGTGCCAGCAGTGAACCCCTGGAGACCCAGTACTTC . 12 TRBJ2-5 few TRBV25-1
CASGPWRSYNEQFF TGCGCCAGCGGACCCTGGAGGTCCTACAATGAGCAGTTCTTC . 14 TRBJ2-1 . TRBV5-1
CAWNRDGNPGDTQYF TGTGCCTGGAACAGAGACGGCAACCCAGGGGATACGCAGTATTTT . 15 TRBJ2-3 . TRBV30
CSVEDRGTGLNEQYF TGCAGCGTTGAAGATCGGGGGACAGGGTTAAACGAGCAGTACTTC TRBD1 15 TRBJ2-7 . TRBV29-1
CSVRTEAKYF TGCAGCGTCAGGACAGAGGCTAAGTATTTT . 10 TRBJ2-3 once TRBV29-1
CASSQFPTEANEKLFF TGTGCCAGCAGCCAATTCCCGACGGAAGCTAATGAAAAACTGTTTTTT . 16 TRBJ1-4 few TRBV7-9
CASSPSTSGGNEQFF TGTGCCAGCAGCCCGTCGACTAGCGGGGGCAATGAGCAGTTCTTC TRBD2 15 TRBJ2-1 few TRBV7-2
CASSLGPVGATGNTIYF TGTGCCAGCAGCTTAGGTCCCGTTGGGGCTACTGGAAACACCATATATTTT . 17 TRBJ1-3 few TRBV7-9
CATTAPEDQYF TGTGCCACCACGGCCCCAGAGGACCAGTACTTC . 11 TRBJ2-5 few TRBV24-1
CASRPRGLAKNIQYF TGTGCCAGCAGACCACGGGGTTTAGCCAAAAACATTCAGTACTTC . 15 TRBJ2-4 . TRBV28
CASSFTGPSYEQYF TGTGCCAGCAGTTTTACAGGGCCCTCCTACGAGCAGTACTTC . 14 TRBJ2-7 few TRBV12-3/TRBV12-4
CASSPRLAGRNIQYF TGTGCCAGCAGCCCAAGACTAGCGGGGAGGAACATTCAGTACTTC TRBD2 15 TRBJ2-4 . TRBV7-9
CSAGGVQEQFF TGCAGTGCCGGGGGGGTCCAGGAGCAGTTCTTC TRBD2 11 TRBJ2-1 . TRBV20-1
CASRRYRDREETQYF TGTGCCAGCAGGCGCTACCGGGACAGGGAAGAGACCCAGTACTTC TRBD1 15 TRBJ2-5 . TRBV6-2/TRBV6-3
CASSVYGLNQPQHF TGTGCCAGCAGCGTCTACGGACTGAATCAGCCCCAGCATTTT . 14 TRBJ1-5 . TRBV13
CASSLLSGGSTDTQYF TGTGCCAGCAGCTTACTCAGCGGGGGGAGCACAGATACGCAGTATTTT TRBD2 16 TRBJ2-3 . TRBV7-9
CAISQDRDSYEQYF TGTGCCATCAGCCAGGACAGGGACTCCTACGAGCAGTACTTT TRBD1 14 TRBJ2-7 . TRBV10-3
CASSPPGSGGEVYNEQFF TGTGCCAGCAGCCCCCCGGGTAGCGGGGGGGAGGTCTACAATGAGCAGTTCTTC TRBD2 18 TRBJ2-1 . TRBV9
CASSNLAGGTNEQFF TGTGCCAGCAGTAACCTAGCGGGGGGGACCAATGAGCAGTTCTTC TRBD2 15 TRBJ2-1 . TRBV2
CASSSPGSSAYEQYF TGTGCCAGCAGTAGTCCCGGTAGTAGCGCTTACGAGCAGTACTTC . 15 TRBJ2-7 . TRBV3-1
CSVAGTHSPYGYTF TGCAGCGTTGCCGGGACCCACAGCCCCTATGGCTACACCTTC . 14 TRBJ1-2 . TRBV29-1
CASSLGTGPYF TGTGCCAGCAGTTTGGGGACAGGGCCATACTTC TRBD1 11 TRBJ2-7 . TRBV12-3/TRBV12-4
CASSPFGRTSTDTQYF TGTGCCAGCAGTCCGTTCGGGAGAACTAGCACAGATACGCAGTATTTT . 16 TRBJ2-3 . TRBV12-3/TRBV12-4
CASSRLRGKNF TGTGCCAGCAGCCGCCTACGGGGGAAGAACTTC . 11 TRBJ2-5 few TRBV28
CASSLAGGGTGELFF TGTGCCAGCAGCTTAGCAGGGGGCGGCACCGGGGAGCTGTTTTTT TRBD1 15 TRBJ2-2 . TRBV7-9
CASSQGGDSGNTIYF TGTGCCAGCAGCCAAGGGGGGGACTCTGGAAACACCATATATTTT . 15 TRBJ1-3 . TRBV3-1
CASSRTSRRLETQYF TGTGCCAGTAGTAGGACCTCCCGCCGGCTAGAGACCCAGTACTTC . 15 TRBJ2-5 . TRBV19
CASSQGLMNTEAFF TGTGCCAGCAGCCAAGGCCTCATGAACACTGAAGCTTTCTTT . 14 TRBJ1-1 few TRBV3-1
CASSSPRGYQETQYF TGTGCCAGCAGTTCCCCCAGAGGGTACCAAGAGACCCAGTACTTC . 15 TRBJ2-5 few TRBV6-5
CASSDTASGANVLTF TGTGCCAGCAGTGACACGGCTTCTGGGGCCAACGTCCTGACTTTC . 15 TRBJ2-6 once TRBV6-1
CASSRGVKGAEAFF TGTGCCAGCAGCCGGGGGGTTAAGGGCGCTGAAGCTTTCTTT . 14 TRBJ1-1 few TRBV3-1
CAISEFQTGAGNTEAFF TGTGCCATCAGTGAGTTCCAAACAGGGGCCGGGAACACTGAAGCTTTCTTT TRBD1 17 TRBJ1-1 few TRBV10-3
CSATRSLGEETQYF TGCAGTGCCACCAGGAGCCTGGGGGAAGAGACCCAGTACTTC . 14 TRBJ2-5 few TRBV20-1
CASSLGSRPYEQYF TGTGCCAGCAGCTTAGGGAGTCGACCCTACGAGCAGTACTTC . 14 TRBJ2-7 . TRBV7-3